This T cell receptor beta chain was profiled in a study of Ad26.COV2.S vaccination and SARS-CoV-2 variants. The overall study: Ad26.COV2.S, an intramuscular injection, was given once or twice 56 days apart.

Method: immunoSEQ multiplex PCR; TCRdb's copy keeps in-frame clones and lacks some. The data show about 330,000 clones, with almost 90% seen just once and approximately 5.8% held by the top ten. Treatment denoted: roughly 19 received Ad26.COV2.S at low or high dose, single or two shots; roughly five received placebo; per-sample allocation not given. At day 63 after the first vaccine or placebo injection, samples were drawn. At a Boston site, the person donating was an adult of 18-55 years. The CDR3 has 17 residues. CDR1 and CDR2 (germline): SEHNR, FQNEAQ (reference sequence). V dropped 5 bases and J dropped 3; count of bases not matched to a gene: 12.

The clonotype was recovered from a person aged 18-65 years who received the Ad26.COV2.S COVID-19 vaccine or a placebo. The V gene is TRBV7-9, the J gene TRBJ1-2; 10 nucleotides line up with TRBD1. Material: peripheral blood, obtained in a trial of Ad26.COV2.S vaccine versus placebo. The CDR3 sequence: CASSMGQGSALDYGYTF. CDR3 bases: TGTGCCAGCAGCATGGGACAGGGGTCCGCCTTAGACTATGGCTACACCTTC.